Below, 13 T cell receptor beta chains from the same sample are listed, as sequenced in a study of cytomegalovirus exposure and HLA in healthy donors. 13 Jbeta primers and 60 Vbeta primers were used for the PCR. Data came from immunoSEQ multiplex PCR; TCRdb stores just in-frame clones and leaves some out. This table has 150,000 to 160,000 clones, 82% appearing once. What was sequenced was PBMCs. The receptors derive from a woman aged 50 to 60 in good health and CMV-seropositive.

This chain uses TRBV6-1 with TRBJ2-4, with TRBD2 matching over 7 bases. Looked up from germline, CDR1 is MNHNS and CDR2 is SASEGT. J gave up 1 base and V 1 base, and 4 bases lay outside the gene matches. This CDR3 spans 16 amino acids. As DNA, the CDR3 is TGTGCCAGCAGTGAAGGATGGGGGGGGGCCAAAAACATTCAGTACTTC. Translated: CASSEGWGGAKNIQYF.

The V call is TRBV30, the J call TRBJ2-7; D remains unclear. V was shortened by 5 bases and J by 3 bases, with 17 bases between the two germline ends. Germline CDR1 is GTSNPN and CDR2 is SVGIG (reference sequence). This CDR3 comprises 14 residues. CDR3 in amino acids: CAWAANGGSYEQYF. CDR3 bases: TGTGCCTGGGCCGCCAACGGCGGCAGCTACGAGCAGTACTTC.

This clone occurred once. The chain is built from TRBV18 and TRBJ1-4; tentative D call: TRBD1 (5 bases). Trimming took off 3 bases at V and 7 bases at J, with 12 bases between the two ends. This CDR3 is built from 14 residues. Germline V lookup: CDR1 KGHSH, CDR2 LQKENI. CDR3 nucleotide sequence: TGTGCCAGCTCACCGGGGGGAAATGGTGAAAAACTGTTTTTT. This translates into CASSPGGNGEKLFF.

The chain is built from TRBV27 and TRBJ1-1; weak D call: TRBD1 (5 bases). V was shortened by 5 bases and J by 5 bases, with 12 bases between the two germline ends. CDR3 size: 13 residues. The germline gives CDR1 MNHEY, CDR2 SMNVEV (reference sequence). The CDR3 sequence: CASSGVSGTEAFF. In DNA form, the CDR3 reads TGTGCCAGCAGTGGGGTATCAGGGACTGAAGCTTTCTTT.

The chain is built from TRBV2 and TRBJ1-3, with D tentatively TRBD1 (5 bases). Germline CDR1 reads SNHLY; CDR2 reads FYNNEI. Trimming left V 6 bases short and J 0 bases short, with 9 bases between. The CDR3 extends over 14 amino acids. This chain's CDR3 is CASSGTLSGNTIYF. Written as DNA, the CDR3 is TGTGCCAGCAGCGGGACTCTCTCTGGAAACACCATATATTTT.

The J gene is TRBJ2-3, the V gene TRBV9, with TRBD1 identical over 8 bases. The V gene end was trimmed by 4 bases and the J gene end by 2 bases; junction bases not matched to a gene: 6. CDR1 SGDLS and CDR2 YYNGEE come from the germline V gene. The CDR3 length is 15 residues. The CDR3 protein is CASSSRQGSTDTQYF. The DNA for the CDR3 is TGTGCCAGCAGCTCCCGACAGGGGTCCACAGATACGCAGTATTTT.

The chain joins TRBV19 to TRBJ1-5; tentatively, D is TRBD1 (5 bases). V lost 3 bases to trimming and J lost 1 base, with 10 bases between them. From germline, CDR1 is LNHDA and CDR2 SQIVND (reference sequence). There are 15 residues in the CDR3. CDR3 region: CASSIVQGSNQPQHF. In nucleotides, the CDR3 is TGTGCCAGTAGTATTGTTCAGGGAAGCAATCAGCCCCAGCATTTT.

The genes are TRBV5-1 and TRBJ2-2; 9 bases map to TRBD2. V shed 4 bases and J 6 bases; nucleotides not matched to a gene: 7. The germline CDR1 and CDR2 sequences are SGHRS and YFSETQ. The CDR3 sequence is 15 residues long. The CDR3 bases are TGCGCCAGCAGCCAGAGCGGGGGGATCTCCGGGGAGCTGTTTTTT. This encodes CASSQSGGISGELFF.

This clone was recorded once. J is TRBJ1-2 and V is TRBV18, with D perhaps matching TRBD1 (5 bases). Trimming stripped 1 base from V and 5 bases from J, with 11 bases between. The CDR3 contains 14 residues. Germline V gene lookup returns CDR1 KGHSH and CDR2 LQKENI. The chain's CDR3 is CASSPLEGRYGYTF. CDR3 DNA sequence: TGTGCCAGCTCACCACTTGAGGGGAGGTATGGCTACACCTTC.

The chain joins TRBV7-8 to TRBJ2-6, with 9 bases fitting TRBD1. V shed 5 bases and J 0 bases; nucleotides not matched to a gene: 5. This CDR3 has 17 residues. Per germline, CDR1 SGHVS and CDR2 FQNEAQ. The CDR3 coding sequence is TGTGCCAGCAGCAAGGGACAGGGACCCTCTGGGGCCAACGTCCTGACTTTC. Translated, it gives CASSKGQGPSGANVLTF.

This rearrangement joins TRBV7-9 to TRBJ1-6, with 9 bases lining up with TRBD1. Per the germline V gene, CDR1 is SEHNR and CDR2 is FQNEAQ (reference sequence). Trimming removed 5 bases from V and 3 bases from J; junction bases left unmatched: 8. The length of the CDR3 is 17 residues. The CDR3 DNA is TGTGCCAGCAGCCCCTCTATGGGACAGGGCTATAATTCACCCCTCCACTTT. Translated: CASSPSMGQGYNSPLHF.

In its sample, this clone was seen once. V and J are TRBV28 and TRBJ1-2, with TRBD1 as a possible D gene (5 bases). The germline gives CDR1 MDHEN, CDR2 SYDVKM. V lost 2 bases and J 3 bases, leaving 7 bases between the germline ends. The length of the CDR3 is 13 residues. The chain's CDR3 is CASSLRGYYGYTF. The CDR3, as DNA: TGTGCCAGCAGTTTAAGGGGATACTATGGCTACACCTTC.

The rearrangement links TRBV9 to TRBJ2-7; 7 nucleotides agree with TRBD1. Germline-derived CDR1 and CDR2 are SGDLS and YYNGEE. The V gene end was trimmed by 2 bases and the J gene end by 7 bases; junction bases not matched to a gene: 9. The CDR3 extends over 14 amino acids. CDR3 in DNA: TGTGCCAGCAGCGTCACAGGGGATGGGGAAGAGCAGTACTTC. Translating gives CASSVTGDGEEQYF.